A selection of T cell receptor beta chains follows, all from one sample in a study of PD-1 blockade in classical Hodgkin lymphoma. Sequencing was performed with immunoSEQ multiplex PCR; in TCRdb, only in-frame clones are kept and a portion is missing. This table holds roughly 140,000 clones, around 84% found once. This specimen was peripheral blood mononuclear cells (PBMCs), taken before the second cycle of nivolumab. These receptors were obtained from a human donor with classical Hodgkin lymphoma. Each CDR3 is given with its conserved first and last residue. The D gene is left open where the match is weak. Clone size is given for some rows only: seen once, a few or many times, or a class if the clone is expanded.

v_call	clone_size	d_call	j_call	cdr3_nt	cdr3_aa
TRBV19	few	.	TRBJ1-2	TGTGCCAGTAGGAGTGGTCACACCTCGAACTATGGCTACACCTTC	CASRSGHTSNYGYTF
TRBV5-5	.	TRBD1	TRBJ1-5	TGTGCCAGCAGCTTAGGAGTAGGACAGGGTAGGCAGCCCCAGCATTTT	CASSLGVGQGRQPQHF
TRBV10-3	.	TRBD1	TRBJ2-3	TGTGCCCTCGCTACGACAGGGGCCCTCCAAAATACGCAGTATTTT	CALATTGALQNTQYF
TRBV18	.	.	TRBJ2-5	TGTGCCAGCTCACCAAGGGACCAAGAGACCCAGTACTTC	CASSPRDQETQYF
TRBV5-1	.	.	TRBJ2-1	TGCGCCAGCAGCTTGAGAGTCACTAGTATCGGACACAATGAGCAGTTCTTC	CASSLRVTSIGHNEQFF
TRBV6-5	.	TRBD1	TRBJ1-4	TGTGCCAGCAGTCACAGGGGTGAAAAACTGTTTTTT	CASSHRGEKLFF
TRBV5-1	.	TRBD1	TRBJ1-2	TGCGCCAGCAGCCCTCGTTGGGGACAGGCAGACTATGGCTACACCTTC	CASSPRWGQADYGYTF
TRBV6-6	.	TRBD2	TRBJ2-5	TGTGCCAGCAAAGGTTTAGCGGGGAACCAAGAGACCCAGTACTTC	CASKGLAGNQETQYF
TRBV6-6	.	TRBD1	TRBJ1-2	TGTGCCAGCAGTTACGGCAGGGGGCAGGGCGGCTACACCTTC	CASSYGRGQGGYTF
TRBV6-1	once	.	TRBJ1-1	TGTGCCGGATCCGACAGGTCGAACACTGAAGCTTTCTTT	CAGSDRSNTEAFF
TRBV5-1	.	.	TRBJ1-1	TGCGCCAGCAGCGCCGTCCTTAGGGGGGGCGCTCAGTGGTACACTGAAGCTTTCTTT	CASSAVLRGGAQWYTEAFF
TRBV28	few	.	TRBJ1-4	TGTGCCAGCACATCAGGAAGTGAAAAACTGTTTTTT	CASTSGSEKLFF
TRBV7-2	.	.	TRBJ2-2	TGTGCCAGCAGCTTAGGACCCGGGGAGCTGTTTTTT	CASSLGPGELFF
TRBV28	.	.	TRBJ2-1	TGTGCCAGCAGTTCCCCGGGACCCTCCTACAATGAGCAGTTCTTC	CASSSPGPSYNEQFF
TRBV30	few	.	TRBJ2-1	TGTGCCTGGAGTGTACGTGTGGGCGGGATCTTATTCTTC	CAWSVRVGGILFF
TRBV21-1	.	.	TRBJ2-3	TGTGCCAGGGCCTCCGGGGACAGGGGGATTGGAGCGGATACGCAGTATTTT	CARASGDRGIGADTQYF
TRBV19	few	.	TRBJ1-3	TGTGCCACCGACTGGGGGCCTGGAAACACCATATATTTT	CATDWGPGNTIYF
TRBV7-2	.	TRBD2	TRBJ2-1	TGTGCCAGCAGCTCCCGGACTAGCGGGAGGATCTATGAGCAGTTCTTC	CASSSRTSGRIYEQFF
TRBV6-5	.	.	TRBJ2-6	TGTGCCAGCAGTATTAGCTCTGGGGCCAACGTCCTGACTTTC	CASSISSGANVLTF
TRBV28	.	.	TRBJ1-1	TGTGCCAGCAGTTTATTACCTTCCGGGAGCATGAACACTGAAGCTTTCTTT	CASSLLPSGSMNTEAFF
TRBV7-2	.	TRBD2	TRBJ2-5	TGTGCCAGCAGCTTCCGACTAGCGGGAGGGGGAGAGACCCAGTACTTC	CASSFRLAGGGETQYF
TRBV12-5	few	TRBD1	TRBJ1-2	TGTGCTAGTGTCCTGACAGGGCTCTATGGCTACACCTTC	CASVLTGLYGYTF
TRBV2	.	TRBD1	TRBJ1-2	TGTGCCAGCAGTGGACAGGGGCGAATCTATGGCTACACCTTC	CASSGQGRIYGYTF
TRBV20-1	few	.	TRBJ2-3	TGCAGTGCTCTGGGCACAGATACGCAGTATTTT	CSALGTDTQYF
TRBV28	.	.	TRBJ2-7	TGTGCCAGCACCCAACATGGGGGGAATTACAGCTTCTCCTACGAGCAGTACTTC	CASTQHGGNYSFSYEQYF
TRBV4-1	.	TRBD2	TRBJ2-3	TGCGCCAGCAGCCCCGGGACTAGTATCACAGATACGCAGTATTTT	CASSPGTSITDTQYF
TRBV6-5	once	TRBD1	TRBJ1-2	TGTGCCAGCAGTCCAACAGGGGGCGGGTATGGCTACACCTTC	CASSPTGGGYGYTF
TRBV5-4	.	.	TRBJ2-5	TGTGCCAGCAGCTTTCATCAAGGCCTTCAAGAGACCCAGTACTTC	CASSFHQGLQETQYF
TRBV9	few	.	TRBJ1-2	TGTGCCAGCAGCCCGGACGCTGGAAACTATGGCTACACCTTC	CASSPDAGNYGYTF
TRBV7-9	.	.	TRBJ1-2	TGTGCCAGCAGCCCGGCATCATTGGGCTACACCTTC	CASSPASLGYTF
TRBV19	.	TRBD1	TRBJ1-5	TGTGCCAGTAGTATCGCCCCACGACAGGGTGGCAATCAGCCCCAGCATTTT	CASSIAPRQGGNQPQHF
TRBV7-2	.	.	TRBJ2-7	TGTGCCAGCAGCTTCCAGGGTAGTTACGAGCAGTACTTC	CASSFQGSYEQYF
TRBV7-2	.	.	TRBJ2-6	TGTGCCAGCAGCCTTATCAACGTCCTGACTTTC	CASSLINVLTF
TRBV12-1	.	.	TRBJ2-1	TGTGCCAGCAGCTTTGCGGAAGCGGGGGGGTTATACAATGAGCAGTTCTTC	CASSFAEAGGLYNEQFF
TRBV5-1	.	.	TRBJ2-6	TGCGCCAGCAGCCTTACACCCACCTCTGGGGCCAACGTCCTGACTTTC	CASSLTPTSGANVLTF
TRBV7-3	.	TRBD2	TRBJ2-1	TGTGCCAGCAGCTTAGGCCTGTTAGCGGGGGATCTCTACAATGAGCAGTTCTTC	CASSLGLLAGDLYNEQFF
TRBV29-1	.	.	TRBJ2-4	TGCAGCGCCCCGGCACGAGGCGGGTCCAAAAACATTCAGTACTTC	CSAPARGGSKNIQYF
TRBV25-1	.	TRBD2	TRBJ2-3	TGTGCCAGCAGGTTTAGCGGGGGGGCAGATACGCAGTATTTT	CASRFSGGADTQYF
TRBV4-2	.	TRBD1	TRBJ1-4	TGTGCCAGCAGCCAGGACAGGGGGCAATCTAATGAAAAACTGTTTTTT	CASSQDRGQSNEKLFF
TRBV7-2	.	.	TRBJ2-5	TGTGCCAGCAGCTTAGGTGTCGAGCAAGAGACCCAGTACTTC	CASSLGVEQETQYF
TRBV9	.	.	TRBJ2-2	TGTGCCAGCAGCGTTGATTCCGAGGGTATCGGGGAGCTGTTTTTT	CASSVDSEGIGELFF
TRBV30	.	.	TRBJ2-4	TGTGCCTGGAGTAGTGGTTTTTGGGACATTCAGTACTTC	CAWSSGFWDIQYF
TRBV18	once	TRBD1	TRBJ1-2	TGTGCCAGCTCTCTTGGACAGGGACTCTATGGCTACACCTTC	CASSLGQGLYGYTF
TRBV19	.	TRBD1	TRBJ2-7	TGTGCCAGTAGCCCCGGGCCCGGACAGGGGCGATCCTACGAGCAGTACTTC	CASSPGPGQGRSYEQYF
TRBV2	once	TRBD1	TRBJ2-7	TGTGCCAGCAGTGACGGGGGAAACAGGGGGTACGAGCAGTACTTC	CASSDGGNRGYEQYF
TRBV10-3	once	.	TRBJ2-7	TGTGCCAGCAGTTACTCCAAGGGCGAGCAGTACTTC	CASSYSKGEQYF
TRBV18	.	TRBD2	TRBJ2-7	TGTGCCAGCTCACTCACTCAAGTACTAGCGGGAGAAGAGCAGTACTTC	CASSLTQVLAGEEQYF
TRBV5-5	.	.	TRBJ2-7	TGTGCCAGCAGCTTATCGTGGTTCTACGAGCAGTACTTC	CASSLSWFYEQYF
TRBV27	.	TRBD2	TRBJ2-1	TGTGCCAGCACCTCCAGTAGGTGGGGGACTAGCGACAATGAGCAGTTCTTC	CASTSSRWGTSDNEQFF
TRBV6-5	few	.	TRBJ2-3	TGTGCCAGCAGTACAGGGAACCTGCAGTATTTT	CASSTGNLQYF
TRBV4-1	few	.	TRBJ2-7	TGCGCCAGCAGCCGTGGCAGCGAGCAGTACTTC	CASSRGSEQYF
TRBV19	.	TRBD1	TRBJ1-1	TGTGCCAGTCTGGACAGGAAGAACACTGAAGCTTTCTTT	CASLDRKNTEAFF
TRBV7-2	.	.	TRBJ2-3	TGTGCCAGCAGCTTAAGTAGCGGCTACGGCACAGATACGCAGTATTTT	CASSLSSGYGTDTQYF
TRBV19	.	TRBD2	TRBJ2-7	TGTGCCAGTAGTATATTGCCTAGCGGGACGTACGAGCAGTACTTC	CASSILPSGTYEQYF